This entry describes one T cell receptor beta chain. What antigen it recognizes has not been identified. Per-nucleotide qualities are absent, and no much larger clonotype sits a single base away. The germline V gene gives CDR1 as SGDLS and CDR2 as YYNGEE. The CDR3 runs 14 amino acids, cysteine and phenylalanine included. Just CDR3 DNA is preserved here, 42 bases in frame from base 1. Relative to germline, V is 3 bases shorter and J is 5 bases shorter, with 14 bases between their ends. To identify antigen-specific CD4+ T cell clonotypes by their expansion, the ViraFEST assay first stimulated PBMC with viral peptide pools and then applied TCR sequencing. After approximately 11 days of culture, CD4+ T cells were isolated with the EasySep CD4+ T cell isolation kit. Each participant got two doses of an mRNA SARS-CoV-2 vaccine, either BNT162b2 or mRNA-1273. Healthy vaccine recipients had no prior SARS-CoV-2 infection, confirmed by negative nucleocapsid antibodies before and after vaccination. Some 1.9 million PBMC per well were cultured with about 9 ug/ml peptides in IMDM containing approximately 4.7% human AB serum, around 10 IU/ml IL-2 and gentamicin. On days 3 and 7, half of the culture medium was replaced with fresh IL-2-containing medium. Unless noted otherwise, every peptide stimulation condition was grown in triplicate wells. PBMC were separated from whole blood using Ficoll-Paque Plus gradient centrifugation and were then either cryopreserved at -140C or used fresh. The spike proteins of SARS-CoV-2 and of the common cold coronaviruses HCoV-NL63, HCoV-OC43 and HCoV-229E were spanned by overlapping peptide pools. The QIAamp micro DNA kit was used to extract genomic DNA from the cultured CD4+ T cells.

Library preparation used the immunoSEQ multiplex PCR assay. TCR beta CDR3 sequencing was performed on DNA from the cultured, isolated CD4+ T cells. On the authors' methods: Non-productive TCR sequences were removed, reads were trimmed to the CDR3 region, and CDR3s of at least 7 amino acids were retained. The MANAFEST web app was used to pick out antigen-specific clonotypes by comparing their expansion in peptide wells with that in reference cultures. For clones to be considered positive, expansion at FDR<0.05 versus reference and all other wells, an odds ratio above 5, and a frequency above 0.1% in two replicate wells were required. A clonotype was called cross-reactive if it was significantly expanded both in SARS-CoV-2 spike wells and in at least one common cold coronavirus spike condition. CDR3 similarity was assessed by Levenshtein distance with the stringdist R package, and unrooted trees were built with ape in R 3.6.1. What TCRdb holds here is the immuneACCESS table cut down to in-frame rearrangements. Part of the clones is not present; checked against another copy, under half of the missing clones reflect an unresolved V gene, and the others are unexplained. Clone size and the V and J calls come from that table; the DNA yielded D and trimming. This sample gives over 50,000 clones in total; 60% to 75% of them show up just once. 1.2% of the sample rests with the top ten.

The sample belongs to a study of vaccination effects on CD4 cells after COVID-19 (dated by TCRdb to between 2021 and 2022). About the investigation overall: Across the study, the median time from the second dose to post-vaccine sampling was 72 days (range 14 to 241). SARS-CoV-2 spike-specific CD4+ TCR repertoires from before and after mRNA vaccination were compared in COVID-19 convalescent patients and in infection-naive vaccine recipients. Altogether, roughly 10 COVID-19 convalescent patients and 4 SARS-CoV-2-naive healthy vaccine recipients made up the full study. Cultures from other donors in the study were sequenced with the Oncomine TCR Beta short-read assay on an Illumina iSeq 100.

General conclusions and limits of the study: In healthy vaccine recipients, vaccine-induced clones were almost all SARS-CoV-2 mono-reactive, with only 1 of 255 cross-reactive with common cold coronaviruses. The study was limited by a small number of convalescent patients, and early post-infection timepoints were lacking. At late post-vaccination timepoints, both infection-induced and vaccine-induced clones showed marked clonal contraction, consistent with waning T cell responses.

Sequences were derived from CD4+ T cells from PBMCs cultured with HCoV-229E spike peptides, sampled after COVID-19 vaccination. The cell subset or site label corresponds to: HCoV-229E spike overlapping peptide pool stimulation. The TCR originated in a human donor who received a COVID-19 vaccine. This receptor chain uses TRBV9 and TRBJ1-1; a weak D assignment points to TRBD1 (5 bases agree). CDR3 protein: CASSARDGRTEAFF. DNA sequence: TGTGCCAGCAGCGCAAGGGACGGAAGGACTGAAGCTTTCTTT.